Listed here is a single TCR beta chain. V lost 4 bases and J lost 3; bases outside the gene matches: 3. CDR1 is KGHSH and CDR2 is LQKENI in the germline V gene. The CDR3 runs 16 residues. The record originates from a study of blood T cell repertoires in COVID-19. Study-level information: Sources were T cells, B-cell-depleted T cells, or PBMCs; the material itself was cDNA or gDNA.

Methods used by the authors: Reference gene primer amplification yielded estimated nucleated cell counts. Only in-frame clones appear in the TCRdb table, and some are missing; sequencing was by immunoSEQ multiplex PCR. The V and J calls and clone size come from that table; D and trimming were worked out from the DNA. The data show about 110,000 clones, approximately 88% seen once. This chain links TRBV18 with TRBJ2-1; 13 nucleotides agree with TRBD2. The TCR originated in a human donor in a cohort sampled during active COVID-19. The sequencing sample was made of peripheral blood. The CDR3 DNA reads as TGTGCCAGCTCACAAGGGACTAGCGGGGACTACAATGAGCAGTTCTTC. Its protein is CASSQGTSGDYNEQFF. The whole variable domain, remainder taken from reference TRBV18 and TRBJ2-1, is NAGVMQNPRHLVRRRGQEARLRCSPMKGHSHVYWYRQLPEEGLKFMVYLQKENIIDESGMPKERFSAEFPKEGPSILRIQQVVRGDSAAYFCASSQGTSGDYNEQFFGPGTRLTVL.